This T cell receptor beta chain was sequenced during a study of blood T cell repertoires in COVID-19. Study-wide background: Donors in the United States, Italy and Spain gave samples during acute or convalescent COVID-19.

With V trimmed by 4 bases and J by 5 bases, 10 bases remained unmatched. This CDR3 has 14 amino acids. The germline V gene has CDR1 SQVTM and CDR2 ANQGSEA. Participant age was roughly 18 to 95 years, and participants resided in 24 US areas. Membership in each cohort depended on participant-reported clinical history. Repertoires were generated with immunoSEQ multiplex PCR, while TCRdb's copy carries only in-frame clones and drops some. The repertoire includes around 150,000 clones, 70% to 90% of them detected once, and roughly 6.2% sits in the top ten. The chain employs TRBV29-1 and TRBJ1-1; 7 bases are a match to TRBD1. The clonotype was recovered from a woman in her thirties or forties who had recovered from COVID-19. The sample was PBMCs or T cells enriched from blood (not recorded which). The CDR3 reads CSVATLQGDTEAFF. In nucleotides, the CDR3 is TGCAGCGTTGCGACCCTTCAGGGGGATACTGAAGCTTTCTTT.